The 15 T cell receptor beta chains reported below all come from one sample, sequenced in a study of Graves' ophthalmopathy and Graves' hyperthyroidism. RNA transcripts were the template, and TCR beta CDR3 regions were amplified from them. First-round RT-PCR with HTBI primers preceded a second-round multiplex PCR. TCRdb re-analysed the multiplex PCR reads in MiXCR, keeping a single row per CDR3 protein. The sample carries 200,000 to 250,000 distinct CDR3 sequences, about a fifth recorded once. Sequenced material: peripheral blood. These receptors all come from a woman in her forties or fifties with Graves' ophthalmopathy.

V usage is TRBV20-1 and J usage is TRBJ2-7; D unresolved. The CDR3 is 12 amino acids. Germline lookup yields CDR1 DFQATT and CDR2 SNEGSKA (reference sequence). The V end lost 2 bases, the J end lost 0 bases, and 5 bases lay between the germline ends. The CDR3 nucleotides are TGCAGTGCTAGAAACCCCTCCTACGAGCAGTACTTC. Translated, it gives CSARNPSYEQYF.

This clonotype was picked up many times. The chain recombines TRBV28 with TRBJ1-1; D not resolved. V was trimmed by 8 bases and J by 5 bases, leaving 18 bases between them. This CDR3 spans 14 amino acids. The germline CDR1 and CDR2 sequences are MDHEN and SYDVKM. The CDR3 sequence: CASEISRLGTEAFF. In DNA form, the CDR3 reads TGTGCCAGCGAGATCTCACGGTTGGGGACTGAAGCTTTCTTT.

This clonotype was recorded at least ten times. CDR3 sequence reads: CASSIKGVNTEAFF. The CDR3, as DNA: TGTGCCAGTAGTATAAAAGGGGTGAACACTGAAGCTTTCTTT. The chain combines TRBV19 with TRBJ1-1; D possibly corresponds to TRBD1 (5 bases). Trimming left V 2 bases short and J 0 bases short, with 7 bases between. The CDR3 has 14 amino acids. The germline V gene has CDR1 LNHDA and CDR2 SQIVND (reference sequence).

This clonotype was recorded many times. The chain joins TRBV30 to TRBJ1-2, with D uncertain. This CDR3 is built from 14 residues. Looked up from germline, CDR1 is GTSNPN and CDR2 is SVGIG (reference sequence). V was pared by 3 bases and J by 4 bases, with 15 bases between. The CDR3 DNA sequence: TGTGCCTGGAGCCCTCGGAGGGCAAGCTATGGCTACACCTTC. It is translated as CAWSPRRASYGYTF.

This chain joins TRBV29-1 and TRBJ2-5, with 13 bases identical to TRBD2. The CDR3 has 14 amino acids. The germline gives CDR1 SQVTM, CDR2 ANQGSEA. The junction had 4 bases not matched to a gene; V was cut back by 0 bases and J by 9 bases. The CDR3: CSVEEGLAGAAQYF. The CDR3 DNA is TGCAGCGTTGAAGAAGGACTAGCGGGGGCGGCCCAGTACTTC.

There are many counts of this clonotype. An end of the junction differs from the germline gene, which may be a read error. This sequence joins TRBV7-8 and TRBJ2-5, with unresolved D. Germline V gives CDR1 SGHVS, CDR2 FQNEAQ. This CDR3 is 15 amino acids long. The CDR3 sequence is CASILHTKGGETQYF. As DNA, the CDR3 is TGTGCCAGCATCTTACACACAAAGGGTGGAGAGACCCAGTACTTC.

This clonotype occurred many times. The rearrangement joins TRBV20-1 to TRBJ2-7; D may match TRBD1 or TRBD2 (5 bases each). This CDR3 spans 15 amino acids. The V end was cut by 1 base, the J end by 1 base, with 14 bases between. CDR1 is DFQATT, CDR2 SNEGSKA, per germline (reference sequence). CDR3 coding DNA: TGCAGTGCTAGAGCTGGGACGGAAAGGTCCTACGAGCAGTACTTC. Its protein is CSARAGTERSYEQYF.

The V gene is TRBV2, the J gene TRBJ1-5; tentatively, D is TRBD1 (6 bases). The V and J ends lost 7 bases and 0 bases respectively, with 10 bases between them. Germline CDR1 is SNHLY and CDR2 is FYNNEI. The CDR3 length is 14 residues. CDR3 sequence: CASKGDRSNQPQHF. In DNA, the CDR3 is TGTGCCAGCAAGGGGGACCGTAGCAATCAGCCCCAGCATTTT.

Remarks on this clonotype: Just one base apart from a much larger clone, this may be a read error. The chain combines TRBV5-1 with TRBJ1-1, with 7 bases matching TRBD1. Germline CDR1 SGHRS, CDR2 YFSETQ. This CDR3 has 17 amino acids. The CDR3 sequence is CASILTGTHSLPTEAFF. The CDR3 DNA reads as TGCGCCAGCATCTTGACAGGGACCCATTCTCTCCCTACTGAAGCTTTCTTT.

CDR3 loop: CASSSTIGAGDRTEAFF. The CDR3 region has the DNA TGTGCCAGCAGTTCCACCATAGGGGCAGGGGACCGCACTGAAGCTTTCTTT. This sequence joins TRBV28 and TRBJ1-1, with a tentative D call TRBD1 (6 bases). V lost 4 bases and J 4 bases, leaving 22 bases between the germline ends. Germline V CDR1 and CDR2: MDHEN, SYDVKM. The CDR3 is 17 residues long.

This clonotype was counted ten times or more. The CDR3 is CATSGGLAGKETQYF. The CDR3 DNA reads as TGTGCCACCAGCGGAGGACTAGCGGGAAAGGAGACCCAGTACTTC. The chain carries TRBV15 and TRBJ2-5; 12 nucleotides line up with TRBD2. CDR3 length: 15 residues. The junction had 6 bases not matched to a gene; V was cut back by 5 bases and J by 5 bases. Germline V lookup: CDR1 LNHNV, CDR2 YYDKDF (reference sequence).

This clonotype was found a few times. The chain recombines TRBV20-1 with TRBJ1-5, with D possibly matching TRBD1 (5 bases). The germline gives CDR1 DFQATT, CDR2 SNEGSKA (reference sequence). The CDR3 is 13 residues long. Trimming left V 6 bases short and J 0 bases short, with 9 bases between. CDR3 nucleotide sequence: TGCAGTGCGGTAACAGGTAGCAATCAGCCCCAGCATTTT. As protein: CSAVTGSNQPQHF.

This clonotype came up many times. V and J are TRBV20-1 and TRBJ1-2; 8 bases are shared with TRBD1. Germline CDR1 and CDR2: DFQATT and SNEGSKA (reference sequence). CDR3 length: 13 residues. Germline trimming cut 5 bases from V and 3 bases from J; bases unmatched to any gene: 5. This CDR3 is CSAPDRGDYGYTF. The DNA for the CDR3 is TGCAGTGCTCCCGACAGGGGTGACTATGGCTACACCTTC.

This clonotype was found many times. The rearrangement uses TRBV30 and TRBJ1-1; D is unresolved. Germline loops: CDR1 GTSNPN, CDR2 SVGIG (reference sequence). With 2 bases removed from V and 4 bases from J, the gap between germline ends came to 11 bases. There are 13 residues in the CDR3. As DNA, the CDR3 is TGTGCCTGGAGTATGGGGTTCGCCACTGAAGCTTTCTTT. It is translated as CAWSMGFATEAFF.

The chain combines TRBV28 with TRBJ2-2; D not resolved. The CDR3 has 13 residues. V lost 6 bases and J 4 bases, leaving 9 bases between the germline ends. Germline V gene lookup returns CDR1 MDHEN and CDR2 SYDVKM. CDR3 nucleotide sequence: TGTGCCAGCAGCTACCAATTCACCGGGGAGCTGTTTTTT. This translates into CASSYQFTGELFF.